Presented here are 14 T cell receptor beta chains from one specimen sequenced in a study of T cell responses to AZD1222 COVID-19 vaccine. Using immunoSEQ multiplex PCR, the repertoire was profiled, and TCRdb retains in-frame clones only, with some absent. The data hold some 120,000 clones, with roughly 86% observed a single time. Here the sequenced sample was peripheral blood, taken 28 days after the second AZD1222 dose. All receptors come from an adult who received the AZD1222 COVID-19 vaccine.

The chain employs TRBV19 and TRBJ1-5; unclear D gene. This CDR3 spans 14 amino acids. Between the trimmed V and J ends, which lost 3 bases and 0 bases, there was a span of 6 bases. Germline CDR1 is LNHDA and CDR2 is SQIVND (reference sequence). In DNA form, the CDR3 reads TGTGCCAGTAGTATCAATCATAGCAATCAGCCCCAGCATTTT. Amino acids: CASSINHSNQPQHF. The variable domain in full, with the rest retrieved from reference TRBV19 and TRBJ1-5, is DGGITQSPKYLFRKEGQNVTLSCEQNLNHDAMYWYRQDPGQGLRLIYYSQIVNDFQKGDIAEGYSVSREKKESFPLTVTSAQKNPTAFYLCASSINHSNQPQHFGDGTRLSIL.

The rearrangement uses TRBV3-1 (or the pseudogene TRBV3-2) and TRBJ1-2; possibly TRBD1 for D (5 bases). Looked up from germline, CDR1 is LGHDT and CDR2 is YNNKEL (reference sequence). With 6 bases removed from V and 5 bases from J, the gap between germline ends came to 16 bases. The CDR3 is 14 amino acids. Here the CDR3 reads CASSPHRDQYGYTF. The CDR3 DNA sequence: TGTGCCAGCAGTCCACACCGGGACCAATATGGCTACACCTTC.

V usage is TRBV19 and J usage is TRBJ2-7; maybe TRBD2 (6 bases). This CDR3 comprises 13 residues. CDR1 is LNHDA, CDR2 SQIVND, per germline (reference sequence). V lost 8 bases and J lost 0, with 11 bases in between. The CDR3 reads CASGDGSSYEQYF. CDR3 DNA: TGTGCCAGTGGGGACGGGAGCTCCTACGAGCAGTACTTC.

The chain links TRBV29-1 to TRBJ2-1; 10 bases align to TRBD1. The germline CDR1 and CDR2 sequences are SQVTM and ANQGSEA. This CDR3 spans 14 amino acids. With V trimmed by 4 bases and J by 6 bases, 6 bases remained unmatched. The CDR3 loop is CSVVGTGVFNEQFF. The DNA of the CDR3 is TGCAGCGTTGTCGGGACAGGGGTGTTCAATGAGCAGTTCTTC.

The genes are TRBV7-2 and TRBJ1-4; D may be TRBD1 (5 bases). V was cut by 1 base and J by 7 bases, with 13 bases left in between. This CDR3 is 15 amino acids long. Per the germline V gene, CDR1 is SGHTA and CDR2 is FQGNSA. The CDR3 spells CASSLDAGVREKLFF. CDR3 bases: TGTGCCAGCAGCTTAGATGCGGGGGTCCGTGAAAAACTGTTTTTT.

The J gene is TRBJ2-5, the V gene TRBV30; D is perhaps TRBD2 (6 bases). V gave up 6 bases and J gave up 4 bases, with 18 bases separating them. Germline V gene lookup returns CDR1 GTSNPN and CDR2 SVGIG (reference sequence). The CDR3 runs to 14 residues. The CDR3 nucleotides read TGTGCCTGCTCAACAACACTAGCCCGAGAGACCCAGTACTTC. Protein: CACSTTLARETQYF. Full variable domain (missing parts from reference TRBV30 and TRBJ2-5): SQTIHQWPATLVQPVGSPLSLECTVEGTSNPNLYWYRQAAGRGLQLLFYSVGIGQISSEVPQNLSASRPQDRQFILSSKKLLLSDSGFYLCACSTTLARETQYFGPGTRLLVL.

The chain carries TRBV29-1 and TRBJ1-1; D is undetermined. V shed 6 bases and J shed 2 bases, with 16 bases lying between them. The CDR3 has 14 amino acids. CDR1 is SQVTM, CDR2 ANQGSEA, per germline. The CDR3: CSVGLGNGNTEAFF. Written as DNA, the CDR3 is TGCAGCGTCGGGTTGGGGAATGGTAACACTGAAGCTTTCTTT.

V usage is TRBV6-2 or TRBV6-3 and J usage is TRBJ1-2; 9 bases are a match to TRBD1. The CDR3 spans 16 residues. The germline V gene has CDR1 MNHEY and CDR2 SVGEGT. The trim removed 5 bases at V and 4 bases at J, leaving 11 bases unmatched. The chain's CDR3 is CASSPIKGQGFYGYTF. For the CDR3, the DNA is TGTGCCAGCAGTCCAATCAAGGGACAGGGATTCTATGGCTACACCTTC.

V usage is TRBV9 and J usage is TRBJ2-7; perhaps TRBD2 as D (5 bases). The V end lost 2 bases, the J end lost 2 bases, and 11 bases lay between the germline ends. Germline V lookup: CDR1 SGDLS, CDR2 YYNGEE. The CDR3 is 14 amino acids. Here the CDR3 DNA reads TGTGCCAGCAGCGTGTCTAGCTTCCCCTACGAGCAGTACTTC. This sequence encodes CASSVSSFPYEQYF.

V gene TRBV6-5 combines with J gene TRBJ2-6; unclear D gene. This CDR3 spans 15 amino acids. Germline V gives CDR1 MNHEY, CDR2 SVGAGI. Between the trimmed V and J ends, which lost 6 bases and 0 bases, there was a span of 9 bases. The CDR3 region is CASSLIYSGANVLTF. The CDR3 DNA reads as TGTGCCAGCAGCCTTATTTACTCTGGGGCCAACGTCCTGACTTTC.

The table lists this clone with a count of one. The J gene is TRBJ1-1, the V gene TRBV12-3 or TRBV12-4; 7 bases line up with TRBD1. CDR3 length equals 12 residues. Trimming cost V 6 bases and J 10 bases; bases outside gene matches: 8. The CDR3 reads CASSTGQLRAFF. DNA of the CDR3: TGTGCCAGCAGCACGGGACAGCTCAGAGCTTTCTTT.

A single count supports this clone. V and J are TRBV10-2 and TRBJ2-7; D remains unclear. V lost 5 bases, J lost 2 bases, and 4 bases lay in between. The CDR3 totals 11 residues. CDR1 is WSHSY and CDR2 is SAAADI in the germline V gene. The CDR3 bases are TGCGCCAGCAGTCAGACCTACGAGCAGTACTTC. It is translated as CASSQTYEQYF.

This chain uses TRBV28 with TRBJ1-6; TRBD1 matches at 8 bases. The germline CDR1 and CDR2 sequences are MDHEN and SYDVKM. V was pared by 11 bases and J by 4 bases, with 4 bases of the junction left unmatched. This CDR3 comprises 13 residues. CDR3 region: CAGQGGYNSPLHF. As DNA, the CDR3 is TGTGCCGGACAGGGTGGGTATAATTCACCCCTCCACTTT. The full variable domain, rest sourced from reference TRBV28 and TRBJ1-6, is DVKVTQSSRYLVKRTGEKVFLECVQDMDHENMFWYRQDPGLGLRLIYFSYDVKMKEKGDIPEGYSVSREKKERFSLILESASTNQTSMYLCAGQGGYNSPLHFGNGTRLTVT.

The rearrangement joins TRBV30 to TRBJ2-1, with D hard to call. The CDR3 consists of 14 residues. Germline CDR1 is GTSNPN and CDR2 is SVGIG (reference sequence). V was clipped by 0 bases and J by 7 bases, with 13 bases between them. CDR3 bases: TGTGCCTGGAGTGTAAGCACGCGAGAGAATGAGCAGTTCTTC. Translation gives CAWSVSTRENEQFF.